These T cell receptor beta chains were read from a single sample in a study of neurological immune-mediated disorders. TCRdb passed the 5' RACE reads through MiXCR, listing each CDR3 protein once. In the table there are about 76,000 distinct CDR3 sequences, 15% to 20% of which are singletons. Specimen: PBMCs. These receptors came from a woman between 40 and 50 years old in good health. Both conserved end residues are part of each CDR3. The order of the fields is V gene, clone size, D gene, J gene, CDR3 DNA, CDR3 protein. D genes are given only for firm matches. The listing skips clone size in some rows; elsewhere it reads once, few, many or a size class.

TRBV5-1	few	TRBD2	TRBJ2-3	TGCGCCAGCAGCCCGGGGACTAGCCCAGATACGCAGTATTTT	CASSPGTSPDTQYF
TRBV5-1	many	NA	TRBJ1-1	TGCGCCAGCAGCTTAGACGCGACCGCAAACACTGAAGCTTTCTTT	CASSLDATANTEAFF
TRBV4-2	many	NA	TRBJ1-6	TGTGCCAGCAGCTACCGAGGGGAGGGCGGGTCACCCCTCCACTTT	CASSYRGEGGSPLHF
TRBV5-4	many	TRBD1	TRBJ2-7	TGTGCCAGCAGCTTCGGGACAGGGACCTACGAGCAGTACTTC	CASSFGTGTYEQYF
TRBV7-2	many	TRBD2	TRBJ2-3	TGTGCCAGCAGCATCCCGGGACTAGCTATCACAGATACGCAGTATTTT	CASSIPGLAITDTQYF
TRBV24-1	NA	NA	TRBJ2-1	TGTGCCACCAGTGACGAACAAAATATATACAATGAGCAGTTCTTC	CATSDEQNIYNEQFF
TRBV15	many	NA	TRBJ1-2	TGTGCCACCAGCAGAGCGGGGCCAAGGGGGAGATATGGCTACACCTTC	CATSRAGPRGRYGYTF
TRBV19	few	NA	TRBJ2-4	TGTGCCAGTAGTATAGGGAGGGGTCGTCGGGCCAAAAACATTCAGTACTTC	CASSIGRGRRAKNIQYF
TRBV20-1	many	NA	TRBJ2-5	TGCAGTGCTAGTGGTACACTTTTCCAAGAGACCCAGTACTTC	CSASGTLFQETQYF
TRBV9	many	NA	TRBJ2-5	TGTGCCAGCAGCGCTCATCCTTCCCCGGCAGAAGGGACCCAGTACTTC	CASSAHPSPAEGTQYF
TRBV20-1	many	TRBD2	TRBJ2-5	TGCAGTGCTGTCCCTGTAGCAGCGGGGTTACAAGAGACCCAGTACTTC	CSAVPVAAGLQETQYF
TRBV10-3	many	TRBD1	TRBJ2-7	TGTGCCATCAGTGGAGGACAGGGAGGTATCGACGAGCAGTACTTC	CAISGGQGGIDEQYF
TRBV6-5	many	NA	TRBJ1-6	TGTGCCAGCAGTATCGGCCGGGGGCTCCTCCACTTT	CASSIGRGLLHF
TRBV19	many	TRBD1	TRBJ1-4	TGTGCCAGTAGTAGGGACAGGGAGGGTGAAAAACTGTTTTTT	CASSRDREGEKLFF
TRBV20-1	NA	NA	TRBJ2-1	TGCAGTGCTACCCCCGACCCGAGTAGGAATGAGCAGTTCTTC	CSATPDPSRNEQFF
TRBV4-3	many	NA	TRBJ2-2	TGCGCCAGCAGCCAAACTCGAGGGGGGGAGCTGTTTTTT	CASSQTRGGELFF
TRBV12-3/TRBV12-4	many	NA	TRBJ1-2	TGTGCCAGCAGTTTCGTCGAAATAGCGCGGGGCTACACCTTC	CASSFVEIARGYTF
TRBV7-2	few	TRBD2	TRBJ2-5	TGTGCCAGCAATCCCAGCGGGGGGGGGCAGGAGACCCAGTACTTC	CASNPSGGGQETQYF
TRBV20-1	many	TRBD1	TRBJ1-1	TGCAGTGCTAGAGATATTGGGACAGGGGGACAAGCTTTCTTT	CSARDIGTGGQAFF
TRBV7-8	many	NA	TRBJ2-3	TGTGCCAGCAGCTTAGAACGAACCATAAATACGCAGTATTTT	CASSLERTINTQYF
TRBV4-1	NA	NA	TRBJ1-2	TGCGCCAGCAGCCAAGGTTGGGGGACTAACTATGGCTACACCTTC	CASSQGWGTNYGYTF
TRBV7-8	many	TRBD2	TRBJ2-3	TGTGCCAGCAGCTTAGTTCGCGGCGGGGGGCGCACAGATACGCAGTATTTT	CASSLVRGGGRTDTQYF
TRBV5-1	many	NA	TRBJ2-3	TGCGCCAGCAGCTTGGCCAACAGGTTCACAGATACGCAGTATTTT	CASSLANRFTDTQYF
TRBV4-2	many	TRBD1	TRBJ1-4	TGTGCCAGCAGCCAAGTACGGGGGGCAGGGGGAGAAAAACTGTTTTTT	CASSQVRGAGGEKLFF
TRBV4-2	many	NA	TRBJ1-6	TGTGCCAGCAGCCTGGAACCGAGCTCCTATAATTCACCCCTCCACTTT	CASSLEPSSYNSPLHF
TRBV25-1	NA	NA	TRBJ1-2	TGTGCCAGCAGTGGGGTAAAGGGTTCAGGGGGCTACACCTTC	CASSGVKGSGGYTF
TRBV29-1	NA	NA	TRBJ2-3	TGCAGCGTTGATTTTATAATCAGGGGTTACACAGATACGCAGTATTTT	CSVDFIIRGYTDTQYF
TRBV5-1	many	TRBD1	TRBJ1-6	TGCGCCAGCAGCTTGGTACAGGGGAAACGCGGCACCTATAATTCACCCCTCCACTTT	CASSLVQGKRGTYNSPLHF
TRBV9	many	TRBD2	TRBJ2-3	TGTGCCAGCAGCCCCGGGGGGGGGCCTCGGACAGATACGCAGTATTTT	CASSPGGGPRTDTQYF
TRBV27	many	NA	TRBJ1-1	TGTGCCAGCAGGGGGATGAACACTGAAGCTTTCTTT	CASRGMNTEAFF
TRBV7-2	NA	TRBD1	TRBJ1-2	TGTGCCAGCAGCTTATATCAGGGGGCGAACTATGGCTACACCTTC	CASSLYQGANYGYTF
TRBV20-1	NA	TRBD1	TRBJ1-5	TGCACAGACAGGGGTCGCAATCAGCCCCAGCATTTT	CTDRGRNQPQHF
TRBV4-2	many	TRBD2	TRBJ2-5	TGTGCCAGCAGCCCGGGACTAGAGGTTCAAGAGACCCAGTACTTC	CASSPGLEVQETQYF
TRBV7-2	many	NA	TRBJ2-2	TGTGCCAGCAGCTCGCAGACAGGGAACACCGGGGAGCTGTTTTTT	CASSSQTGNTGELFF
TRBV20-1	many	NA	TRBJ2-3	TGCAGTGCTTTCAGCAGTTCCCGGGGCAGCACAGATACGCAGTATTTT	CSAFSSSRGSTDTQYF
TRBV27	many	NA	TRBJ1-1	TGTGCCAGCCGCCTAGGGGGGACTATGAACACTGAAGCTTTCTTT	CASRLGGTMNTEAFF
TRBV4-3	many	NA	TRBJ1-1	TGCGCCAGCAGCCAAGTCTCGGGGGGGAACACTGAAGCTTTCTTT	CASSQVSGGNTEAFF
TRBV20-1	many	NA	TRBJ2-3	TGCAGTGCTAGATGGGGGGATACGCAGTATTTT	CSARWGDTQYF
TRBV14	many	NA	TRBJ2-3	TGTGCCAGCAGCCAAGATCTAAGGAGTACGCAGTATTTT	CASSQDLRSTQYF
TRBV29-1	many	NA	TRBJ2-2	TGCAGCGTTGAAGAGGCCCGGGAGACCGGGGAGCTGTTTTTT	CSVEEARETGELFF
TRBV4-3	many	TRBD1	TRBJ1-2	TGCGCCAGCAGCCAAGAGACAGGGGTGAACTATGGCTACACCTTC	CASSQETGVNYGYTF
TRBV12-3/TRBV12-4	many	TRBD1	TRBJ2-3	TGTGCCAGCAGGCCCACCTCACCTAGGGGGCTCACAGATACGCAGTATTTT	CASRPTSPRGLTDTQYF
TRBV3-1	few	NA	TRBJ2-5	TGTGCCAGCAGCCAAGATTACGGGTTGGGGGAGACCCAGTACTTC	CASSQDYGLGETQYF
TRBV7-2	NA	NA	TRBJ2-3	TGTGCCAGCAGCTTAGAAGGGGCTAGCACAGATACGCAGTATTTT	CASSLEGASTDTQYF
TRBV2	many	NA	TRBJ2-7	TGTGCCAGCAGCGCGGAGTCGGGGGGCAACGAGCAGTACTTC	CASSAESGGNEQYF
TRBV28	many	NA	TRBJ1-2	TGTGCCAGCAGTCCCCTTGGACGGCAGGGAGATGGCTACACCTTC	CASSPLGRQGDGYTF
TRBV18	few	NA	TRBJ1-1	TGTGCCAGCTCACCACCTCTGGGACGGACTGAAGCTTTCTTT	CASSPPLGRTEAFF
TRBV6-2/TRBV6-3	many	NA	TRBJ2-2	TGTGCCAGCAGTTCTCAGGGGTCCGGGGAGCTGTTTTTT	CASSSQGSGELFF
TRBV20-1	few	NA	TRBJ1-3	TGCAGTGCTACCCAGGGCGCCGGAAACACCATATATTTT	CSATQGAGNTIYF
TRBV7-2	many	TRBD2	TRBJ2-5	TGTGCCAGCAGCTTATACCCTAGCGGGGACTTCAAAGAGACCCAGTACTTC	CASSLYPSGDFKETQYF
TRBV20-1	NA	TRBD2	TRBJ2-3	TGCAGTGCTAGGCCGGGAGGACTAACCTCAGATACGCAGTATTTT	CSARPGGLTSDTQYF
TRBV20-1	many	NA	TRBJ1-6	TGCAGTGCTAGAGATGGCCCGGACAGTTCACCCCTCCACTTT	CSARDGPDSSPLHF
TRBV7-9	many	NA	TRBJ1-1	TGTGCCAGCAGCACACGGGCGAACACTGAAGCTTTCTTT	CASSTRANTEAFF